The 29 T cell receptor beta chains reported below all come from one sample, sequenced in a study of T cells in Graves' hyperthyroidism and ophthalmopathy. The TCR beta CDR3 regions underwent amplification using RNA transcripts as the source. With the HTBI primer set, the TCR CDR3 went through a first round of RT-PCR. Using its own MiXCR run on the multiplex PCR reads, TCRdb lists one record per CDR3 protein. There are a few hundred thousand distinct CDR3 sequences in the sample; 15% to 17% occur only once, and roughly 7.7% lies in the top ten. Sequenced: blood. The receptors derive from a woman aged 18-29 years with Graves' hyperthyroidism.

This clonotype was recorded at least ten times. This chain joins TRBV5-1 and TRBJ2-3, with 9 bases fitting TRBD1. CDR3 length: 19 amino acids. After removal of 2 bases from V and 3 bases from J, the junction contained 16 bases not matched to a gene. Germline V gene lookup returns CDR1 SGHRS and CDR2 YFSETQ. The CDR3 sequence: CASSFRWKNGQGMTDTQYF. The CDR3 region has the DNA TGCGCCAGCAGCTTTCGGTGGAAAAACGGACAGGGGATGACAGATACGCAGTATTTT.

This clonotype has at least ten counts. The CDR3 reads CASTQWGQGVLGLHF. Here the CDR3 DNA reads TGTGCCAGCACCCAATGGGGACAGGGGGTTCTGGGACTCCACTTT. The chain recombines TRBV12-3 or TRBV12-4 with TRBJ1-6; 11 bases agree with TRBD1. CDR3 length: 15 residues. V dropped 7 bases and J dropped 16; count of bases not matched to a gene: 15.

DNA of the CDR3: TGTGCCAGCAGCCTACAGGGGCCCAATTCACCCCTCCACTTT. Protein sequence: CASSLQGPNSPLHF. The J gene is TRBJ1-6, the V gene TRBV27; 7 bases agree with TRBD1. CDR1 MNHEY and CDR2 SMNVEV come from the germline V gene (reference sequence). The CDR3 is made up of 14 amino acids. V dropped 6 bases and J dropped 7; count of bases not matched to a gene: 6.

The chain recombines TRBV19 with TRBJ2-4; weak D call: TRBD1 (5 bases). Germline lookup yields CDR1 LNHDA and CDR2 SQIVND (reference sequence). CDR3 length: 16 amino acids. V dropped 3 bases and J dropped 0 bases, with 12 bases sitting between them. CDR3: CASSMMDTPAKNIQYF. Here the CDR3 DNA reads TGTGCCAGTAGTATGATGGACACCCCAGCCAAAAACATTCAGTACTTC.

The table lists this clonotype with a few counts. CDR3 region: CASSSTDYSTDTQYF. The CDR3 DNA follows: TGTGCCAGCAGCTCCACAGATTATAGCACAGATACGCAGTATTTT. The chain joins TRBV7-2 to TRBJ2-3; D remains unclear. The CDR3 consists of 15 residues. The V gene lost 4 bases and the J gene lost 0 bases, with 11 bases spanning the gap. Germline CDR1 reads SGHTA; CDR2 reads FQGNSA.

Remarks on this clonotype: This may arise from a read error, as a much more abundant clone is one base away. This chain connects TRBV20-1 to TRBJ2-3; the D gene is possibly TRBD1 (6 bases). The CDR3 totals 15 residues. Germline loops: CDR1 DFQATT, CDR2 SNEGSKA (reference sequence). CDR3 sequence reads: CSARRDTPYSDMQYF. In DNA, the CDR3 is TGCAGTGCTCGCCGGGACACCCCTTACTCAGATATGCAGTATTTT.

In the case of this clonotype: Germline is not matched at one junction end, which may reflect a read error. The chain recombines TRBV10-3 with TRBJ2-2; a weak D match, TRBD1 (6 bases). CDR3 length: 12 residues. Germline CDR1 reads ENHRY; CDR2 reads SYGVKD. The CDR3: CAISDRGGELLF. CDR3 nucleotides: TGTGCCATCAGTGACAGGGGTGGGGAGCTGCTTTTT.

The chain has TRBV7-9 and TRBJ2-5, with D possibly being TRBD1 or TRBD2 (6 bases each). V lost 6 bases and J lost 5, with 19 bases in between. CDR1 is SEHNR and CDR2 is FQNEAQ in the germline V gene (reference sequence). The CDR3 length is 15 residues. Here the CDR3 DNA reads TGTGCCAGCAGGGCAGGTGGGGGGACAATGGAGACCCAGTACTTC. Its protein product is CASRAGGGTMETQYF.

Many counts were recorded for this clonotype. This chain links TRBV20-1 with TRBJ1-2, with D tentatively TRBD1 (5 bases). CDR1 DFQATT and CDR2 SNEGSKA come from the germline V gene (reference sequence). This CDR3 region has 14 residues. The V and J ends lost 3 bases and 3 bases respectively, with 14 bases between them. CDR3 bases: TGCAGTGCTAGTGTGTCCAGGGTGGACTATGGCTACACCTTC. Translated: CSASVSRVDYGYTF.

The chain recombines TRBV19 with TRBJ2-1; 7 bases match TRBD2. Losses at the gene ends were 7 bases for V and 3 bases for J; bases not matched to a gene: 6. CDR3 length: 14 residues. Germline values: CDR1 LNHDA, CDR2 SQIVND (reference sequence). CDR3 in DNA: TGTGCCAGTACCCGGGGGGTAGGCTACAATGAGCAGTTCTTC. Translation: CASTRGVGYNEQFF.

This clonotype was counted ten times or more. This sequence joins TRBV28 and TRBJ2-7; D not certain. Trimming took 2 bases from V and 6 from J, leaving 8 bases between them. The CDR3 extends over 12 amino acids. Germline V gene data show CDR1 as MDHEN and CDR2 as SYDVKM. The CDR3 loop reads CASSLTVAEQYF. In DNA, the CDR3 is TGTGCCAGCAGTTTAACGGTGGCCGAGCAGTACTTC.

This clonotype was seen a few times. This chain uses TRBV29-1 with TRBJ2-7; 11 bases line up with TRBD2. The CDR3 loop spans 14 amino acids. V was pared by 5 bases and J by 7 bases, with 10 bases of the junction left unmatched. Germline assignment: CDR1 SQVTM and CDR2 ANQGSEA. DNA of the CDR3: TGCAGCGTTTTTAGCGGGGGGGCCTTGAGGGAGCAGTACTTC. This translates into CSVFSGGALREQYF.

This clonotype came up a few times. The chain couples TRBV4-1 to TRBJ2-1, with D possibly TRBD2 on 6 matching bases. Germline values: CDR1 MGHRA, CDR2 YSYEKL. Trimming took 0 bases from V and 8 from J, leaving 14 bases between them. There are 15 residues in the CDR3. This CDR3 reads CASSQERLPSDEQFF. The CDR3, as DNA: TGCGCCAGCAGCCAAGAACGGCTGCCTAGCGATGAGCAGTTCTTC.

The V gene is TRBV6-1, the J gene TRBJ2-2, with no clear D. Germline assignment: CDR1 MNHNS and CDR2 SASEGT. V lost 8 bases to trimming and J lost 6 bases, with 16 bases between them. The CDR3 spans 14 residues. The CDR3 spells CASVTSSLSGELFF. The CDR3 DNA reads as TGTGCCAGCGTCACATCTTCCCTTTCCGGGGAGCTGTTTTTT.

This clonotype is a singleton in its sample. The CDR3 nucleotides are TGTGCCAGCAGCTTAGCCCGGACAGGGTACAATGAGCAGTACTTC. It is translated as CASSLARTGYNEQYF. The chain couples TRBV7-2 to TRBJ2-1; 8 bases match TRBD1. The J call is in doubt because the DNA end fits TRBJ2-7 better. CDR3 length: 15 amino acids. The germline V gene encodes CDR1 SGHTA and CDR2 FQGNSA.

For this clonotype: A read error may be the cause here, since a much bigger clone is one base away. The rearrangement links TRBV20-1 to TRBJ1-4; perhaps TRBD1 as D (5 bases). The CDR3 covers 13 residues. Germline V gene lookup returns CDR1 DFQATT and CDR2 SNEGSKA (reference sequence). The CDR3 nucleotides are TGCAGTGCCTCGGGACTGAATAATGAAAAACTGGTTTTT. Protein product: CSASGLNNEKLVF.

This clonotype was seen more than once but under ten times. The chain recombines TRBV28 with TRBJ2-4; 13 nucleotides align to TRBD2. In germline, CDR1 is MDHEN, CDR2 SYDVKM. The CDR3 loop spans 18 amino acids. After removal of 5 bases from V and 0 bases from J, the junction contained 7 bases not matched to a gene. This CDR3 reads CASSIGLAGVLAKNIQYF. For the CDR3, the DNA is TGTGCCAGCAGTATCGGACTAGCGGGGGTACTAGCCAAAAACATTCAGTACTTC.

This clonotype was seen many times. The chain joins TRBV29-1 to TRBJ1-2; 7 positions match TRBD1. Germline CDR1 SQVTM, CDR2 ANQGSEA. With 4 bases clipped from V and 4 bases from J, the junction kept 6 bases outside the gene matches. The CDR3 has 13 residues. The CDR3 loop reads CSVGQGQTYGYTF. The CDR3 DNA sequence: TGCAGCGTTGGACAGGGACAGACCTATGGCTACACCTTC.

This clonotype was detected ten times or more. The chain recombines TRBV28 with TRBJ1-4; no definite D call. The CDR3 totals 15 residues. The V end was cut by 2 bases, the J end by 3 bases, with 10 bases between. CDR1 is MDHEN and CDR2 is SYDVKM in the germline V gene. The CDR3 bases are TGTGCCAGCAGTTTACCGGGGAGTCCTAATGAAAAACTGTTTTTT. Translating it yields CASSLPGSPNEKLFF. The variable domain in full, completed from reference TRBV28 and TRBJ1-4, reads DVKVTQSSRYLVKRTGEKVFLECVQDMDHENMFWYRQDPGLGLRLIYFSYDVKMKEKGDIPEGYSVSREKKERFSLILESASTNQTSMYLCASSLPGSPNEKLFFGSGTQLSVL.

This clonotype was observed at least ten times. The J gene is TRBJ2-5, the V gene TRBV27, with D perhaps assigned TRBD1 or TRBD2 (6 bases each). Germline CDR1 is MNHEY and CDR2 is SMNVEV (reference sequence). This CDR3 has 14 amino acids. Trimming left V 7 bases short and J 1 base short, with 13 bases between. CDR3 DNA: TGTGCCAGCAAAGAGGGGGGACTCCAAGAGACCCAGTACTTC. This gives the protein CASKEGGLQETQYF.

This clonotype has a count of ten or more. The V call is TRBV10-3, the J call TRBJ2-1; 10 nucleotides line up with TRBD2. This CDR3 spans 17 amino acids. With 0 bases clipped from V and 4 bases from J, the junction kept 6 bases outside the gene matches. In germline, CDR1 is ENHRY, CDR2 SYGVKD. Here the CDR3 DNA reads TGTGCCATCAGTGAGTCCCCAGCGGGAGGGGGATACAATGAGCAGTTCTTC. Translating gives CAISESPAGGGYNEQFF.

This chain uses TRBV6-6 with TRBJ2-5, with D unclear. CDR1 and CDR2 (germline): MNHNY, SVGAGI (reference sequence). The V end was cut by 0 bases, the J end by 5 bases, with 19 bases between. CDR3 length: 17 amino acids. CDR3 sequence reads: CASSYSTVRSRWETQYF. CDR3 nucleotide sequence: TGTGCCAGCAGTTACTCGACCGTGCGGAGTCGGTGGGAGACCCAGTACTTC.

Notes on this clonotype: One base away lies a much larger clone, so this may be a sequencing read error. This chain uses TRBV7-2 with TRBJ2-7; perhaps TRBD1 as D (6 bases). Germline CDR1 reads SGHTA; CDR2 reads FQGNSA. The CDR3 is 13 residues long. The CDR3 here is CVSSARTVYEQYF. In nucleotides, the CDR3 is TGTGTCAGCAGCGCCAGGACAGTTTACGAGCAGTACTTC.

This clonotype was observed at least ten times. The rearrangement joins TRBV20-1 to TRBJ2-1; 10 bases line up with TRBD1. With V trimmed by 0 bases and J by 6 bases, 11 bases remained unmatched. Germline V lookup: CDR1 DFQATT, CDR2 SNEGSKA (reference sequence). This CDR3 comprises 17 residues. The DNA for the CDR3 is TGCAGTGCTAGAGATCTTAGGGGGGACAGGGGTTCCAATGAGCAGTTCTTC. Translating it yields CSARDLRGDRGSNEQFF.

This clonotype was observed at least ten times. The V gene is TRBV3-1, the J gene TRBJ2-1; TRBD1 or TRBD2 may be the D gene (5 bases each). There are 15 residues in the CDR3. The V gene's germline CDR1 is LGHDT and CDR2 YNNKEL (reference sequence). Trimming took off 7 bases at V and 5 bases at J, with 18 bases between the two ends. DNA of the CDR3: TGTGCCAGCACCGAAACCGGGACGTACAACAATGAGCAGTTCTTC. Amino acids: CASTETGTYNNEQFF.

The DNA for the CDR3 is TGTGCCAGCAGTTACGAGGGAACAGGCGCCTACGAGCAGTACTTC. It encodes CASSYEGTGAYEQYF. The chain combines TRBV6-5 with TRBJ2-7; perhaps D is TRBD1 or TRBD2 (5 bases each). V was clipped by 2 bases and J by 2 bases, with 13 bases between them. CDR1 is MNHEY and CDR2 is SVGAGI in the germline V gene. This CDR3 is 15 amino acids long.

This clonotype has a handful of counts. A much larger clone sits a single nucleotide away, making a read error possible. This rearrangement joins TRBV3-1 to TRBJ1-1, with D possibly being TRBD1 (5 bases). Trimming removed 2 bases from V and 4 bases from J, with 14 bases in between. The CDR3 has 15 residues. The germline V gene has CDR1 LGHDT and CDR2 YNNKEL (reference sequence). CDR3 in amino acids: CASSQWHRGGTEAFF. The CDR3 DNA reads TGTGCCAGCAGCCAATGGCACCGGGGGGGCACTGAAGCTTTCTTT. The complete variable domain, with remaining parts taken from reference TRBV3-1 and TRBJ1-1, reads DTAVSQTPKYLVTQMGNDKSIKCEQNLGHDTMYWYKQDSKKFLKIMFSYNNKELIINETVPNRFSPKSPDKAHLNLHINSLELGDSAVYFCASSQWHRGGTEAFFGQGTRLTVV.

This clonotype was counted ten times or more. The chain employs TRBV7-9 and TRBJ2-7, with D unclear. This CDR3 has 12 residues. Germline CDR1 SEHNR, CDR2 FQNEAQ (reference sequence). V was pared by 0 bases and J by 7 bases, with 7 bases between. The CDR3 loop is CASSLAQREQYF. Written as DNA, the CDR3 is TGTGCCAGCAGCTTAGCCCAACGGGAGCAGTACTTC. Variable domain in full (rest from reference TRBV7-9 and TRBJ2-7): DTGVSQNPRHKITKRGQNVTFRCDPISEHNRLYWYRQTLGQGPEFLTYFQNEAQLEKSRLLSDRFSAERPKGSFSTLEIQRTEQGDSAMYLCASSLAQREQYFGPGTRLTVT.

This clonotype was observed a few times. The V gene is TRBV29-1, the J gene TRBJ2-2, with D uncertain. The length of the CDR3 is 11 residues. V lost 7 bases and J lost 3, with 6 bases in between. Germline values: CDR1 SQVTM, CDR2 ANQGSEA. As DNA, the CDR3 is TGCAGCGGCCGGTACACCGGGGAGCTGTTTTTT. Protein product: CSGRYTGELFF.